This T cell receptor beta chain was captured by sequencing in a study of CD8+ T cells in alopecia areata. Trimming shortened V by 6 bases and J by 3 bases, and 10 bases separated the two germline ends. This CDR3 is 13 amino acids long. Germline-derived CDR1 and CDR2 are SNHLY and FYNNEI. Extracted RNA was reverse transcribed, and the resulting cDNA served as sequencing template. The method was immunoSEQ multiplex PCR; TCRdb's version includes in-frame clones alone and lacks a portion of them. The repertoire holds more than 200,000 clones, 40% to 55% seen once, with about 2.4% in the top ten. Indicated treatment: oral pan-JAK inhibitor, 5-10 mg twice daily.

The clonotype was recovered from a human donor with alopecia areata. The sample was CD4+ T cells sorted from blood, taken between weeks 36 and 40, from a patient treated with tofacitinib. The chain has TRBV2 and TRBJ2-3; D may be TRBD2 (5 bases). In DNA, the CDR3 is TGTGCCAGCAGCGGGGTTGGAACAGATACGCAGTATTTT. Translation: CASSGVGTDTQYF.